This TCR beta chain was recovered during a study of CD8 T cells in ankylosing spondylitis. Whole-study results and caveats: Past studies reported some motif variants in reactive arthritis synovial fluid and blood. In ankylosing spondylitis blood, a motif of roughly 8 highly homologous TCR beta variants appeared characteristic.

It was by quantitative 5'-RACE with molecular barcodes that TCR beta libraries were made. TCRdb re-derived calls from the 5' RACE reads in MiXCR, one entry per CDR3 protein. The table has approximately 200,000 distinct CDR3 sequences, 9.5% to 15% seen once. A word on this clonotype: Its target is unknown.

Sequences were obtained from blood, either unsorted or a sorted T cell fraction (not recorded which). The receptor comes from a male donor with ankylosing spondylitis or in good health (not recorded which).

CDR3 DNA: TGCGCCAGCAGCTTGTCGCTAGCGGGGGGAACTTCCGCCTACAATGAGCAGTTCTTC. Translated, it gives CASSLSLAGGTSAYNEQFF. The V gene is TRBV5-1, the J gene TRBJ2-1, with 11 nucleotides matching TRBD2. Germline loops: CDR1 SGHRS, CDR2 YFSETQ. V dropped 1 base and J dropped 2; count of bases not matched to a gene: 11. This CDR3 has 19 amino acids.